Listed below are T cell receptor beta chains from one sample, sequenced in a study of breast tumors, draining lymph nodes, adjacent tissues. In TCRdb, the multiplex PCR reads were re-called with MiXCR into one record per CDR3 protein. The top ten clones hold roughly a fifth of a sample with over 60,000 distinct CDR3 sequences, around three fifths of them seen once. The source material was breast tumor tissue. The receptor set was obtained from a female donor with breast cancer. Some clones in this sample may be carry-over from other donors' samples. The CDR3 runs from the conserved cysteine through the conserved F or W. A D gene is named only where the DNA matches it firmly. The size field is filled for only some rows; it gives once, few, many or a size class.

CDR3: CASSLGPPPLHF
DNA: TGTGCCAGCAGCTTAGGTCCGCCACCCCTCCACTTT
J: TRBJ1-6
size: once
V: TRBV14
D: -

CDR3: CASRLLSASTDTQYF
DNA: TGTGCCAGCAGGCTGCTGTCGGCTAGCACAGATACGCAGTATTTT
J: TRBJ2-3
size: -
V: TRBV11-2
D: -

CDR3: CSVQALAGTYNEQFF
DNA: TGCAGCGTCCAAGCCTTAGCGGGGACCTACAATGAGCAGTTCTTC
J: TRBJ2-1
size: -
V: TRBV29-1
D: TRBD2

CDR3: CASSGYRDQPQHF
DNA: TGTGCCAGCAGCGGGTACAGGGATCAGCCCCAGCATTTT
J: TRBJ1-5
size: -
V: TRBV7-2
D: -

CDR3: CSARDGGGGGGKLFF
DNA: TGCAGTGCTAGAGATGGGGGGGGAGGCGGTGGAAAACTGTTTTTT
J: TRBJ1-4
size: once
V: TRBV20-1
D: -

CDR3: CATSSGGTFNWPFF
DNA: TGTGCCACCAGCAGCGGCGGGACTTTTAATTGGCCATTTTTC
J: TRBJ2-1
size: -
V: TRBV15
D: -

CDR3: CASSEAGTSGGSLNNEQFF
DNA: TGTGCCAGCAGTGAAGCAGGGACTAGCGGGGGATCCCTAAACAATGAGCAGTTCTTC
J: TRBJ2-1
size: few
V: TRBV6-1
D: TRBD2

CDR3: CASSLGGTQYF
DNA: TGTGCCAGCAGTTTAGGGGGGACCCAGTACTTC
J: TRBJ2-5
size: few
V: TRBV12-3/TRBV12-4
D: -

CDR3: CSARQGPDTQYF
DNA: TGCAGTGCTAGGCAGGGGCCAGATACGCAGTATTTT
J: TRBJ2-3
size: -
V: TRBV20-1
D: -

CDR3: CASNLHGLDGQYF
DNA: TGTGCCAGCAATCTGCATGGACTGGACGGGCAGTACTTC
J: TRBJ2-7
size: few
V: TRBV2
D: -

CDR3: CASSLGHSGLETQYF
DNA: TGTGCCAGCAGCTTAGGGCACAGCGGGCTAGAGACCCAGTACTTC
J: TRBJ2-5
size: many
V: TRBV7-2
D: -

CDR3: CASSLRAGNQPQHF
DNA: TGTGCCAGCAGCCTTCGAGCGGGTAATCAGCCCCAGCATTTT
J: TRBJ1-5
size: -
V: TRBV7-9
D: -

CDR3: CASSGRTSGSYEQYF
DNA: TGTGCCAGTAGTGGTAGGACTAGCGGTTCCTACGAGCAGTACTTC
J: TRBJ2-7
size: many
V: TRBV19
D: TRBD2

CDR3: CASSQGVKLFF
DNA: TGTGCCAGCAGCCAAGGAGTTAAACTGTTTTTT
J: TRBJ1-4
size: -
V: TRBV14
D: -

CDR3: CASSFGAAEQYF
DNA: TGTGCCAGCAGCTTTGGAGCCGCTGAGCAGTACTTC
J: TRBJ2-7
size: -
V: TRBV11-2
D: -

CDR3: CASSLGQGNTGELFF
DNA: TGTGCCAGCAGCTTGGGACAGGGGAACACCGGGGAGCTGTTTTTT
J: TRBJ2-2
size: -
V: TRBV9
D: TRBD1

CDR3: CASSLGLRGTGELFF
DNA: TGTGCCAGCAGCTTGGGACTTCGTGGGACCGGGGAGCTGTTTTTT
J: TRBJ2-2
size: -
V: TRBV7-3
D: -

CDR3: CASHGTGVHGYTF
DNA: TGTGCCAGCCACGGGACAGGGGTCCATGGCTACACCTTC
J: TRBJ1-2
size: -
V: TRBV6-5
D: TRBD1

CDR3: CASSRGQRNSPLHF
DNA: TGTGCCAGCAGTAGGGGACAGAGAAATTCACCCCTCCACTTT
J: TRBJ1-6
size: many
V: TRBV6-2/TRBV6-3
D: TRBD1

CDR3: CASSFRTASSGNTGELFF
DNA: TGTGCCAGCAGCTTTCGGACTGCGAGCTCTGGAAACACCGGGGAGCTGTTTTTT
J: TRBJ2-2
size: -
V: TRBV7-9
D: -

CDR3: CASSSPLTYNEQFF
DNA: TGTGCCAGCAGCTCCCCCTTGACCTACAATGAGCAGTTCTTC
J: TRBJ2-1
size: -
V: TRBV5-6
D: -

CDR3: CASSLETGGEETQHF
DNA: TGTGCTAGCAGCTTAGAAACAGGGGGCGAAGAGACCCAGCACTTC
J: TRBJ2-5
size: -
V: TRBV7-7
D: TRBD1

CDR3: CASSIEAGVYYNEQFF
DNA: TGTGCCAGTAGTATAGAGGCGGGAGTCTACTACAATGAGCAGTTCTTC
J: TRBJ2-1
size: many
V: TRBV19
D: TRBD2

CDR3: CASSSTSDQETQSF
DNA: TGTGCCAGCAGCTCCACTAGCGACCAAGAGACCCAGTCCTTC
J: TRBJ2-5
size: many
V: TRBV9
D: TRBD2

CDR3: CASSRRESNTGELFF
DNA: TGTGCCAGCTCACGGCGTGAGTCGAACACCGGGGAGCTGTTTTTT
J: TRBJ2-2
size: many
V: TRBV18
D: -

CDR3: CASNYNGRDTAYGYTF
DNA: TGTGCCAGCAACTACAATGGTAGGGACACAGCTTATGGCTACACCTTC
J: TRBJ1-2
size: -
V: TRBV9
D: -

CDR3: CASSAGTGDEKLFF
DNA: TGTGCCAGCAGCGCCGGGACAGGGGATGAAAAACTGTTTTTT
J: TRBJ1-4
size: -
V: TRBV7-2
D: TRBD1

CDR3: CASSMGLAGVLKFF
DNA: TGTGCCAGTAGTATGGGACTAGCGGGAGTTCTAAAGTTCTTC
J: TRBJ2-1
size: -
V: TRBV19
D: TRBD2

CDR3: CASSLGRGATEQFF
DNA: TGTGCCAGCAGCTTAGGTCGGGGGGCGACTGAGCAGTTCTTC
J: TRBJ2-1
size: -
V: TRBV7-2
D: -

CDR3: CSPKLRGDNEQFF
DNA: TGCAGCCCAAAACTAAGGGGGGACAATGAGCAGTTCTTC
J: TRBJ2-1
size: many
V: TRBV20-1
D: -

CDR3: CASSLARYEQYF
DNA: TGTGCCAGCAGCTTAGCGCGCTACGAGCAGTACTTC
J: TRBJ2-7
size: -
V: TRBV7-8
D: -

CDR3: CATSRYDTYNEQFF
DNA: TGTGCCACCAGCAGATACGACACCTACAATGAGCAGTTCTTC
J: TRBJ2-1
size: -
V: TRBV15
D: -

CDR3: CASSEYRGLSEKPLF
DNA: TGTGCCAGCAGTGAATACAGGGGGCTATCCGAAAAACCGCTTTTT
J: TRBJ1-4
size: -
V: TRBV7-3
D: TRBD1

CDR3: CASSVPDRLRKAGTAYDEQFF
DNA: TGTGCCAGCAGCGTCCCTGATAGACTACGAAAAGCGGGAACGGCTTACGATGAGCAGTTCTTC
J: TRBJ2-1
size: -
V: TRBV6-1
D: TRBD2

CDR3: CARSHQRGGYEQYF
DNA: TGTGCCCGCAGTCATCAGCGGGGGGGCTACGAGCAGTACTTC
J: TRBJ2-7
size: once
V: TRBV6-5
D: TRBD2

CDR3: CASSPGGGPAGGRFNEQYF
DNA: TGTGCCAGCAGTCCAGGGGGGGGGCCAGCGGGGGGCCGATTCAACGAGCAGTACTTC
J: TRBJ2-7
size: once
V: TRBV7-6
D: TRBD2

CDR3: CAIAFRLAGGPGTDTQYF
DNA: TGTGCCATCGCGTTTCGGCTAGCGGGGGGGCCTGGCACAGATACGCAGTATTTT
J: TRBJ2-3
size: medium-sized
V: TRBV10-3
D: TRBD2

CDR3: CASWRDRVNEQFF
DNA: TGTGCCAGTTGGCGGGATAGAGTGAATGAGCAGTTCTTC
J: TRBJ2-1
size: -
V: TRBV6-2/TRBV6-3
D: -

CDR3: CSLGQGRDGYTF
DNA: TGCAGCTTAGGACAGGGTAGGGATGGCTACACCTTC
J: TRBJ1-2
size: -
V: TRBV29-1
D: TRBD1

CDR3: CASNHRTQQETQYF
DNA: TGTGCCAGCAACCATCGAACTCAACAGGAGACCCAGTACTTC
J: TRBJ2-5
size: -
V: TRBV11-3
D: -

CDR3: CASSLWRPDHEQYF
DNA: TGTGCCAGCAGCTTGTGGCGGCCGGACCACGAGCAGTACTTC
J: TRBJ2-7
size: once
V: TRBV5-6
D: -

CDR3: CASSRYRSGRARNEQFF
DNA: TGTGCCAGCAGTCGCTACCGAAGCGGGAGGGCCCGGAATGAGCAGTTCTTC
J: TRBJ2-1
size: -
V: TRBV6-5
D: TRBD2

CDR3: CASSLRTSGSGGETQYF
DNA: TGTGCCAGCAGTTTACGGACTAGCGGGAGCGGGGGAGAGACCCAGTACTTC
J: TRBJ2-5
size: -
V: TRBV12-3/TRBV12-4
D: TRBD2

CDR3: CAISESGTTNEKLFF
DNA: TGTGCCATCAGTGAGTCGGGGACAACTAATGAAAAACTGTTTTTT
J: TRBJ1-4
size: -
V: TRBV10-3
D: -

CDR3: CSARDPTEAFF
DNA: TGCAGTGCTAGAGATCCCACTGAAGCTTTCTTT
J: TRBJ1-1
size: many
V: TRBV20-1
D: -

CDR3: CSAFPGTANTGELFF
DNA: TGCAGTGCTTTCCCCGGGACAGCGAACACCGGGGAGCTGTTTTTT
J: TRBJ2-2
size: few
V: TRBV20-1
D: TRBD1

CDR3: CASTPGLLNYEQYF
DNA: TGTGCCAGCACCCCGGGACTCCTAAACTACGAGCAGTACTTC
J: TRBJ2-7
size: many
V: TRBV2
D: -